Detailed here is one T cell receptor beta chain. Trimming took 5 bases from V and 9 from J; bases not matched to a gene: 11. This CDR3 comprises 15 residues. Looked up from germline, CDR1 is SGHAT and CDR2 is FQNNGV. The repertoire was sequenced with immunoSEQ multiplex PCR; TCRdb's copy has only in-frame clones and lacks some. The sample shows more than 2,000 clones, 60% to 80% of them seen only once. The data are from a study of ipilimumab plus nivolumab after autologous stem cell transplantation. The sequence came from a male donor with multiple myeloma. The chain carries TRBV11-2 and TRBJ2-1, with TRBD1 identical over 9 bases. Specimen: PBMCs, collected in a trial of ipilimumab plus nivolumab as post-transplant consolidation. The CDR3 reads CASSRLRTGELEQFF. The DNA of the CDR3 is TGTGCCAGCAGCCGTTTGAGGACAGGGGAGCTTGAGCAGTTCTTC.